This T cell receptor beta chain originates from a study of T cells in Graves' hyperthyroidism and ophthalmopathy. General observations from the study: Separating ophthalmopathy from stable hyperthyroidism was achieved by a 13 V-J model. Most thyroid-expanded clonotypes above 0.001 were also found in blood.

When hyperthyroidism was first diagnosed, the blood sample was taken, preceding any ophthalmopathy symptoms. This clonotype was observed at least ten times. Antigen unknown. The junction departs from the called germline gene at one end, perhaps through a read error. The investigators amplified TCR beta CDR3 regions from RNA transcripts. Primed by the HTBI set, a first-round RT-PCR was run on the TCR CDR3. TCRdb independently ran MiXCR on the multiplex PCR reads; one entry per CDR3 protein. The repertoire holds about 770,000 distinct CDR3 sequences, around a sixth seen once, with over 15% in the top ten. The sequenced material came from blood. The sequence derives from a woman between 50 and 59 years old with Graves' hyperthyroidism that later progressed to Graves' ophthalmopathy.

The CDR3, as DNA: TGCGCCAGCAGGAGAGATAGCAATCAGCCCCAGCATTTT. Protein product: CASRRDSNQPQHF. J is TRBJ1-5 and V is TRBV2, with D unresolved. CDR1 and CDR2 (germline): SNHLY, FYNNEI. The CDR3 consists of 13 residues.